The rows below give T cell receptor beta chains drawn from one sample of a study of human T cells and chemical hapten exposure. From the RACE reads, TCRdb called clonotypes with MiXCR, one entry per CDR3 protein. The data contain tens of thousands of distinct CDR3 sequences, around 12% of them singletons. Sample: whole blood, taken in connection with sensitization to the hapten diphenylcyclopropenone (DPC). Source of these receptors: a woman in her thirties or forties with alopecia areata. Some clones in this sample may be carry-over from other donors' samples. The CDR3 runs from the conserved cysteine through the conserved F or W. A D gene is named only where the DNA matches it firmly. Part of the rows lack a size; the others show once, few, many or a class for expanded clones.

V gene: TRBV28
D gene: TRBD2
clone size: many
J gene: TRBJ2-7
CDR3 DNA: TGTGCCAGCAGTTCCCTGGGACTAGCGGGGGTTGACGAGCAGTACTTC
CDR3 protein: CASSSLGLAGVDEQYF

V gene: TRBV12-3/TRBV12-4
D gene: TRBD1
clone size: many
J gene: TRBJ2-7
CDR3 DNA: TGTGCCAGCAGTTTAGAGGGGGCGGGCACCGAGCAGTACTTC
CDR3 protein: CASSLEGAGTEQYF

V gene: TRBV15
D gene: TRBD2
clone size: many
J gene: TRBJ2-7
CDR3 DNA: TGTGCCACCAGCAGAGTAGCGGGGGAAACAGGGAGTGGGGCCTCCTACGAGCAGTACTTC
CDR3 protein: CATSRVAGETGSGASYEQYF

V gene: TRBV4-1
D gene: .
clone size: .
J gene: TRBJ1-3
CDR3 DNA: TGCGCCAGCAGCCCAAACTCTGGAAACACCATATATTTT
CDR3 protein: CASSPNSGNTIYF

V gene: TRBV6-5
D gene: .
clone size: medium-sized
J gene: TRBJ1-3
CDR3 DNA: TGTGCCAGCAGTTCGACAGCTTCTGGAAACACCATATATTTT
CDR3 protein: CASSSTASGNTIYF

V gene: TRBV5-1
D gene: .
clone size: .
J gene: TRBJ2-7
CDR3 DNA: TGCGCCAGCAATGTCGTGGGAGCCCTCGAGCAGTACTTC
CDR3 protein: CASNVVGALEQYF

V gene: TRBV11-2
D gene: .
clone size: many
J gene: TRBJ1-5
CDR3 DNA: TGTGCCAGCAGCCGTAGGACAGATAGCAATCAGCCCCAGCATTTT
CDR3 protein: CASSRRTDSNQPQHF

V gene: TRBV6-6
D gene: .
clone size: few
J gene: TRBJ1-1
CDR3 DNA: TGTGCCAGCACGGACACGAAGAACACTGAAGCTTTCTTT
CDR3 protein: CASTDTKNTEAFF

V gene: TRBV29-1
D gene: .
clone size: few
J gene: TRBJ2-7
CDR3 DNA: TGCAGCGTTGGGAGGACAGCGCCGGGCGAGCAGTACTTC
CDR3 protein: CSVGRTAPGEQYF

V gene: TRBV5-6
D gene: TRBD2
clone size: few
J gene: TRBJ2-3
CDR3 DNA: TGTGCCAGCAGCTTATGGGTCGGGAGGGCAGATACGCAGTATTTT
CDR3 protein: CASSLWVGRADTQYF

V gene: TRBV20-1
D gene: TRBD2
clone size: .
J gene: TRBJ2-2
CDR3 DNA: TGCAGTGCGAGGACTAGCGGGGGGGTAAAGCCCGGGGAGCTGTTTTTT
CDR3 protein: CSARTSGGVKPGELFF

V gene: TRBV2
D gene: .
clone size: many
J gene: TRBJ1-2
CDR3 DNA: TGTGCCAGCAGTGACTCCTTACCCGGTACTGGGGGCTACACCTTC
CDR3 protein: CASSDSLPGTGGYTF

V gene: TRBV19
D gene: TRBD2
clone size: many
J gene: TRBJ2-1
CDR3 DNA: TGTGCCAGTAGTATCACGTCTAGCGGGAGCGATGAGCAGTTCTTC
CDR3 protein: CASSITSSGSDEQFF

V gene: TRBV12-3/TRBV12-4
D gene: TRBD2
clone size: many
J gene: TRBJ2-1
CDR3 DNA: TGTGCCAGCAGTGGGACTAGCGGGGGGTCCAACTACAATGAGCAGTTCTTC
CDR3 protein: CASSGTSGGSNYNEQFF

V gene: TRBV29-1
D gene: .
clone size: .
J gene: TRBJ2-3
CDR3 DNA: TGCAGCGTTCAGACGAGCCCAGCAGATACGCAGTATTTT
CDR3 protein: CSVQTSPADTQYF

V gene: TRBV29-1
D gene: .
clone size: many
J gene: TRBJ2-2
CDR3 DNA: TGCAGCGCCCAATTACAGGGGAACACCGGGGAGCTGTTTTTT
CDR3 protein: CSAQLQGNTGELFF

V gene: TRBV24-1
D gene: .
clone size: many
J gene: TRBJ2-1
CDR3 DNA: TGTGCCACCAGTGAAGGGGGACTTTTCTCCTACAATGAGCAGTTCTTC
CDR3 protein: CATSEGGLFSYNEQFF

V gene: TRBV20-1
D gene: TRBD2
clone size: .
J gene: TRBJ2-3
CDR3 DNA: TGCAGTGCTGAACACGCTAGCGGGGGCACAGATACGCAGTATTTT
CDR3 protein: CSAEHASGGTDTQYF

V gene: TRBV6-5
D gene: .
clone size: many
J gene: TRBJ2-3
CDR3 DNA: TGTGCCACCCGAGGAGATACTACAGATACGCAGTATTTT
CDR3 protein: CATRGDTTDTQYF

V gene: TRBV7-2
D gene: .
clone size: few
J gene: TRBJ2-1
CDR3 DNA: TGTGCCAGCAGCTCAACCGTGGACAGACAGAATGAGCAGTTCTTC
CDR3 protein: CASSSTVDRQNEQFF

V gene: TRBV3-1
D gene: .
clone size: .
J gene: TRBJ2-3
CDR3 DNA: TGTGCCAGCAGCCAAGCGAGGAGAACAGATACGCAGTATTTT
CDR3 protein: CASSQARRTDTQYF

V gene: TRBV10-2
D gene: TRBD2
clone size: many
J gene: TRBJ2-2
CDR3 DNA: TGCGCCAGCAGTGTGATCCTAGCGGGGGACACCGGGGAGCTGTTTTTT
CDR3 protein: CASSVILAGDTGELFF

V gene: TRBV20-1
D gene: TRBD1
clone size: few
J gene: TRBJ1-5
CDR3 DNA: TGCAGTGCTAGAGAGTATAGACAGGGGAACCAGCCCCAGCATTTT
CDR3 protein: CSAREYRQGNQPQHF

V gene: TRBV4-3
D gene: .
clone size: many
J gene: TRBJ1-2
CDR3 DNA: TGCGCCAGCAGCCAAGGACAGAACTATGGCTACACCTTC
CDR3 protein: CASSQGQNYGYTF

V gene: TRBV12-5
D gene: .
clone size: few
J gene: TRBJ2-7
CDR3 DNA: TGTGCTAGTGGTTTGCTCTATAGCTCCTACGAGCAGTACTTC
CDR3 protein: CASGLLYSSYEQYF

V gene: TRBV19
D gene: .
clone size: many
J gene: TRBJ1-5
CDR3 DNA: TGTGCCAGTAGTCTTGGTAGGCTTAGGGCCAATTTGGGCAATCAGCCCCAGCATTTT
CDR3 protein: CASSLGRLRANLGNQPQHF

V gene: TRBV10-3
D gene: TRBD2
clone size: .
J gene: TRBJ2-1
CDR3 DNA: TGTGCCATCACCGGGACTAACTCCTACAATGAGCAGTTCTTC
CDR3 protein: CAITGTNSYNEQFF

V gene: TRBV6-6
D gene: .
clone size: many
J gene: TRBJ2-7
CDR3 DNA: TGTGCCAGCAGTTCCAGACAGGTCCTGGGTTTCTACGAGCAGTACTTC
CDR3 protein: CASSSRQVLGFYEQYF

V gene: TRBV5-1
D gene: .
clone size: many
J gene: TRBJ2-7
CDR3 DNA: TGCGCCAGCAGCCCCGCAGTGGTGACGGACGAGCAGTACTTC
CDR3 protein: CASSPAVVTDEQYF

V gene: TRBV28
D gene: .
clone size: .
J gene: TRBJ2-1
CDR3 DNA: TGTGCCAGCAGTTTCGGTGAGCAGTTCTTC
CDR3 protein: CASSFGEQFF

V gene: TRBV5-5
D gene: TRBD2
clone size: .
J gene: TRBJ2-1
CDR3 DNA: TGTGCCAGCTTTCTCAGCGGGAGACTCAATGAGCAGTTCTTC
CDR3 protein: CASFLSGRLNEQFF

V gene: TRBV29-1
D gene: .
clone size: few
J gene: TRBJ1-2
CDR3 DNA: TGCAGCGCCACATTAGGCCTATTTGGCTACACCTTC
CDR3 protein: CSATLGLFGYTF

V gene: TRBV10-1
D gene: TRBD1
clone size: many
J gene: TRBJ2-7
CDR3 DNA: TGCGCCAGCAGTGAGTCGGGACAGGGGGCTCGAGACGAGCAGTACTTC
CDR3 protein: CASSESGQGARDEQYF

V gene: TRBV28
D gene: .
clone size: .
J gene: TRBJ2-1
CDR3 DNA: TGTGCCAGCAGTTCCTTCACAGGGCTCTCCTACAATGAGCAGTTCTTC
CDR3 protein: CASSSFTGLSYNEQFF

V gene: TRBV29-1
D gene: .
clone size: few
J gene: TRBJ2-1
CDR3 DNA: TGCAGCGTTGAAGCCGCCATTGAGCAGTTCTTC
CDR3 protein: CSVEAAIEQFF

V gene: TRBV7-6
D gene: .
clone size: few
J gene: TRBJ2-1
CDR3 DNA: TGTGCCAGCAGCTCCTCTCCAGCGGCCTACAATGAGCAGTTCTTC
CDR3 protein: CASSSSPAAYNEQFF

V gene: TRBV7-9
D gene: .
clone size: .
J gene: TRBJ1-2
CDR3 DNA: TGTGCCAGCAGCCGGGGCGGGGCTTTTGGCTATGGCTACACCTTC
CDR3 protein: CASSRGGAFGYGYTF

V gene: TRBV5-4
D gene: .
clone size: many
J gene: TRBJ2-6
CDR3 DNA: TGTGCCAGCAGCTTGATAAGCTCTGGGGCCAACGTCCTGACTTTC
CDR3 protein: CASSLISSGANVLTF